The 14 T cell receptor beta chains below come from one sample, sequenced in a study of HIV-infected patients and healthy controls. Alpha and beta constant-region primers primed reverse transcription of about 0.5 ug RNA. Each of the alpha and beta chains got its own library through chain-specific third strand synthesis with indices. One entry per CDR3 protein results from TCRdb running MiXCR on the 5' RACE reads. The data contain around 9,800 distinct CDR3 sequences, roughly 7.7% of them singletons. The repertoire came from unfractionated whole blood and reflected all unsorted peripheral T cells. The material sequenced was blood, taken before antiretroviral therapy. The receptors were sampled from an adult with HIV infection.

At least ten counts were recorded for this clonotype. V gene TRBV30 combines with J gene TRBJ2-1; tentatively, D is TRBD1 or TRBD2 (6 bases each). The CDR3 runs to 14 residues. The germline V gene has CDR1 GTSNPN and CDR2 SVGIG (reference sequence). V was shortened by 3 bases and J by 12 bases, with 21 bases between the two germline ends. The CDR3 loop is CAWREGGPFGGQFF. CDR3 DNA: TGTGCCTGGAGGGAAGGGGGGCCATTCGGGGGGCAGTTCTTC. The variable domain in full, completed from reference TRBV30 and TRBJ2-1, reads SQTIHQWPATLVQPVGSPLSLECTVEGTSNPNLYWYRQAAGRGLQLLFYSVGIGQISSEVPQNLSASRPQDRQFILSSKKLLLSDSGFYLCAWREGGPFGGQFFGPGTRLTVL.

This clonotype was observed many times. This rearrangement joins TRBV7-9 to TRBJ1-2; unclear D gene. The germline V gene encodes CDR1 SEHNR and CDR2 FQNEAQ (reference sequence). V lost 8 bases and J 7 bases, leaving 14 bases between the germline ends. This CDR3 is built from 12 residues. The CDR3 DNA sequence: TGTGCCAGCTCGAACGGAGGAGCTGGCTACACCTTC. Its protein is CASSNGGAGYTF. The full variable domain, rest sourced from reference TRBV7-9 and TRBJ1-2, is DTGVSQNPRHKITKRGQNVTFRCDPISEHNRLYWYRQTLGQGPEFLTYFQNEAQLEKSRLLSDRFSAERPKGSFSTLEIQRTEQGDSAMYLCASSNGGAGYTFGSGTRLTVV.

This clonotype was observed at least ten times. The J gene is TRBJ2-7, the V gene TRBV20-1; D not certain. The CDR3 has 14 residues. CDR1 and CDR2 from the germline V gene are DFQATT and SNEGSKA (reference sequence). Trimming left V 1 base short and J 1 base short, with 11 bases between. The CDR3 sequence: CSARVPSGSYEQYF. The CDR3 nucleotides are TGCAGTGCTAGAGTCCCTTCCGGGTCCTACGAGCAGTACTTC.

This clonotype was detected ten times or more. The gene calls are TRBV2 and TRBJ2-3; D perhaps matches TRBD1 (6 bases). Per germline, CDR1 SNHLY and CDR2 FYNNEI. The CDR3 consists of 12 residues. V was trimmed by 7 bases and J by 4 bases, leaving 9 bases between them. The CDR3 DNA follows: TGTGCCAGCAAGGACAGCGCAGATACGCAGTATTTT. Translation gives CASKDSADTQYF.

This clonotype was seen repeatedly, ten times or more. The J gene is TRBJ1-6, the V gene TRBV12-3 or TRBV12-4; D gene uncertain. The CDR3 spans 15 residues. Trimming pared 6 bases from V and 8 bases from J, leaving 17 bases between. Here the CDR3 reads CASRSIGEIDSPLHF. DNA of the CDR3: TGTGCCAGCAGGAGTATAGGTGAAATTGATTCACCCCTCCACTTT.

This clonotype showed up many times. V gene TRBV6-2 or TRBV6-3 combines with J gene TRBJ1-5, with D maybe TRBD1 (5 bases). CDR1 is MNHEY and CDR2 is SVGEGT in the germline V gene. V was pared by 2 bases and J by 5 bases, with 13 bases between. The CDR3 runs 15 residues. The CDR3 DNA is TGTGCCAGCAGTTACGCGGGGCCCTCCTATCAGCCCCAGCATTTT. This encodes CASSYAGPSYQPQHF.

DNA for the CDR3: TGTGCCAGCTCTCCTGCAGGGGGGTACGAGCAGTACTTC. This translates into CASSPAGGYEQYF. The chain uses TRBV7-3 and TRBJ2-7; tentative D call: TRBD1 (7 bases). CDR3 length: 13 residues. Deletions cut 8 bases from V and 4 bases from J, with 15 bases between. Per the germline V gene, CDR1 is SGHTA and CDR2 is FQGTGA.

The chain uses TRBV5-1 and TRBJ2-6; no clear D. Per the germline V gene, CDR1 is SGHRS and CDR2 is YFSETQ. Trimming removed 0 bases from V and 0 bases from J, with 7 bases in between. The CDR3 consists of 16 residues. CDR3 DNA sequence: TGCGCCAGCAGCTTGGCCGGAAGCTCTGGGGCCAACGTCCTGACTTTC. Translation gives CASSLAGSSGANVLTF.

This clonotype appeared many times. V usage is TRBV2 and J usage is TRBJ2-3; the D is unclear. The ends were cut back, 4 bases at V and 2 bases at J, with 13 bases in the middle. Germline-derived CDR1 and CDR2 are SNHLY and FYNNEI. The CDR3 length is 15 residues. CDR3 amino acids: CASSATLRPTDTQYF. In DNA form, the CDR3 reads TGTGCCAGCAGTGCGACTTTGCGGCCCACAGATACGCAGTATTTT.

The rearrangement links TRBV7-6 to TRBJ1-5, with D possibly matching TRBD1 (5 bases). Germline V gene lookup returns CDR1 SGHVS and CDR2 FNYEAQ. V dropped 4 bases and J dropped 6 bases, with 16 bases sitting between them. The CDR3 has 15 amino acids. The CDR3 DNA sequence: TGTGCCAGCAGCTGGGGCTCAGGGCAGGGTCAGCCCCAGCATTTT. Translated, it gives CASSWGSGQGQPQHF.

The V gene is TRBV7-2, the J gene TRBJ2-4; D gene ambiguous. The CDR3 is 18 residues long. Germline CDR1 reads SGHTA; CDR2 reads FQGNSA. V gave up 1 base and J gave up 1 base, with 17 bases separating them. The DNA for the CDR3 is TGTGCCAGCAGCTTAGGAGCCAGAACCACAAGGGCCAAAAACATTCAGTACTTC. Translating it yields CASSLGARTTRAKNIQYF.

Many counts were recorded for this clonotype. J is TRBJ2-1 and V is TRBV10-3; the D is unclear. The germline V and J ends were trimmed by 3 bases and 1 base, with 10 bases remaining between them. Germline V gene sequence: CDR1 ENHRY, CDR2 SYGVKD. This CDR3 comprises 15 residues. The CDR3 loop reads CAISDVSLSYNEQFF. The DNA for the CDR3 is TGTGCCATCAGTGATGTTAGCCTATCCTACAATGAGCAGTTCTTC.

In this sample, this clonotype turned up many times. The rearrangement links TRBV2 to TRBJ1-2; D ambiguous. Trimming took 2 bases from V and 6 from J, leaving 22 bases between them. This CDR3 spans 17 amino acids. Germline V gene lookup returns CDR1 SNHLY and CDR2 FYNNEI. The CDR3 region is CASSEFEGTSDYDGYTF. The CDR3 DNA reads TGTGCCAGCAGTGAATTCGAGGGCACATCAGACTACGATGGCTACACCTTC.

This clonotype was observed at least ten times. The V call is TRBV2, the J call TRBJ2-3, with TRBD1 identical over 8 bases. V dropped 1 base and J dropped 3; count of bases not matched to a gene: 3. The CDR3 length is 15 residues. Germline values: CDR1 SNHLY, CDR2 FYNNEI. The CDR3 nucleotides are TGTGCCAGCAGTGAAGAGACAGGGGCAACAGATACGCAGTATTTT. Protein sequence: CASSEETGATDTQYF.